The 15 T cell receptor beta chains listed next were all sequenced from one sample in a study of shared T cell receptors in the human thymus. Sequencing used immunoSEQ multiplex PCR; TCRdb keeps in-frame clones, though not all of them. The sample holds more than 550,000 clones, 87% seen once. This sample also belongs to another study, concerning human thymus T cells.

The material sequenced was thymocytes. These TCRs come from a boy less than two years old with a congenital heart defect.

The V gene is TRBV7-8, the J gene TRBJ1-1; perhaps TRBD1 as D (6 bases). Trimming pared 2 bases from V and 3 bases from J, leaving 13 bases between. The CDR3 has 15 amino acids. Per germline, CDR1 SGHVS and CDR2 FQNEAQ. CDR3 sequence: CASSLRLQGYTEAFF. In DNA form, the CDR3 reads TGTGCCAGCAGCTTACGCTTACAGGGATACACTGAAGCTTTCTTT.

V usage is TRBV4-3 and J usage is TRBJ1-1; 11 bases are shared with TRBD1. This CDR3 comprises 16 residues. J gave up 3 bases and V 1 base, and 4 bases lay outside the gene matches. CDR1 is LGHNA, CDR2 YSLEER, per germline. The CDR3 loop reads CASSQGDRGSYTEAFF. The CDR3 nucleotides are TGCGCCAGCAGCCAAGGGGACAGGGGGTCGTACACTGAAGCTTTCTTT.

The chain employs TRBV27 and TRBJ1-1; 7 bases map to TRBD1. V lost 4 bases, J lost 3 bases, and 11 bases stayed unmatched. This CDR3 has 16 residues. CDR1 is MNHEY and CDR2 is SMNVEV in the germline V gene (reference sequence). CDR3 sequence: CASSSPRGRGDTEAFF. The CDR3 region has the DNA TGTGCCAGCAGTTCCCCCCGGGGCAGGGGGGACACTGAAGCTTTCTTT.

The chain is built from TRBV18 and TRBJ1-1, with 9 nucleotides matching TRBD1. Germline V CDR1 and CDR2: KGHSH, LQKENI. V lost 5 bases, J lost 4 bases, and 5 bases stayed unmatched. The CDR3 totals 14 residues. For the CDR3, the DNA is TGTGCCAGCTCAACCCCGGGACAGGGCACTGAAGCTTTCTTT. As protein: CASSTPGQGTEAFF.

The rearrangement links TRBV9 to TRBJ2-3; a weak D match, TRBD2 (6 bases). The CDR3 runs to 18 residues. The V end was cut by 0 bases, the J end by 4 bases, with 21 bases between. The germline gives CDR1 SGDLS, CDR2 YYNGEE. This chain's CDR3 is CASSVATERVTSADTQYF. CDR3 nucleotide sequence: TGTGCCAGCAGCGTAGCTACCGAGCGGGTGACCTCAGCAGATACGCAGTATTTT.

V is TRBV4-1 and J is TRBJ2-7; 7 bases line up with TRBD1. J lost 3 bases, V lost 1 base, and 6 bases had no gene match. The CDR3 runs 15 residues. The V gene's germline CDR1 is MGHRA and CDR2 YSYEKL. The CDR3 nucleotides read TGCGCCAGCAGCCAAGTAGGGGACAGACACTACGAGCAGTACTTC. Amino acid sequence: CASSQVGDRHYEQYF.

This chain connects TRBV19 to TRBJ1-1; 9 nucleotides align to TRBD1. The V and J ends lost 6 bases and 4 bases, in that order; junction bases with no gene match: 15. The CDR3 extends over 17 amino acids. The germline V gene has CDR1 LNHDA and CDR2 SQIVND (reference sequence). The CDR3 sequence is CASSLRDRDIVGTEAFF. The CDR3 nucleotides read TGTGCCAGTAGCCTCCGGGACAGGGACATAGTAGGCACTGAAGCTTTCTTT.

The rearrangement links TRBV5-1 to TRBJ2-7, with D perhaps TRBD1 (5 bases). Looked up from germline, CDR1 is SGHRS and CDR2 is YFSETQ. Trimming left V 0 bases short and J 2 bases short, with 9 bases between. The CDR3 runs to 14 residues. This chain's CDR3 is CASSLDQGTYEQYF. Here the CDR3 DNA reads TGCGCCAGCAGCTTGGATCAGGGCACCTACGAGCAGTACTTC.

The chain joins TRBV6-1 to TRBJ2-7, with TRBD2 matching over 7 bases. Unmatched junction bases numbered 13, after V lost 10 bases and J lost 4 bases. The CDR3 is made up of 14 amino acids. CDR1 MNHNS and CDR2 SASEGT come from the germline V gene. The CDR3: CATHPGGPRYEQYF. Here the CDR3 DNA reads TGTGCCACCCACCCGGGGGGACCTCGGTACGAGCAGTACTTC.

As concerns this clone: This CDR3 is missing its conserved last phenylalanine or tryptophan, likely due to a read error. CDR3 amino acids: CASSYSKQTPYEQYL. The CDR3 nucleotides read TGTGCCAGCAGTTACTCGAAACAGACCCCCTACGAGCAGTACCTC. The chain uses TRBV6-5 and TRBJ2-7; D is undetermined. This CDR3 has 15 residues. Trimming took off 0 bases at V and 2 bases at J, with 11 bases between the two ends. In germline, CDR1 is MNHEY, CDR2 SVGAGI.

V gene TRBV5-1 combines with J gene TRBJ2-5; possibly TRBD1 for D (6 bases). Near its end, the DNA agrees better with TRBJ2-7, so the J call may be wrong. The CDR3 is 12 residues long. The germline V gene encodes CDR1 SGHRS and CDR2 YFSETQ. This CDR3 reads CASSSGQFEQYF. The CDR3, as DNA: TGCGCCAGCAGCTCCGGACAGTTCGAGCAGTACTTC.

This clone was recorded once. The chain links TRBV5-1 to TRBJ2-7; no clear D gene. The CDR3 is 12 amino acids. Trimming pared 0 bases from V and 5 bases from J, leaving 6 bases between. The germline V gene has CDR1 SGHRS and CDR2 YFSETQ. DNA of the CDR3: TGCGCCAGCAGCTTGGCCCATGACGAGCAGTACTTC. Amino acid sequence: CASSLAHDEQYF.

The V call is TRBV12-2, the J call TRBJ2-1; the table's TRBD2 call for D was not verified on the DNA. TRBV12-2 is classified as a pseudogene. The CDR3 consists of 16 residues. CDR3 DNA sequence: TGTGCAAGTCGCCACGGAGCGGGGAGCTCCTACAATGAGCAGTTCTTC. Translating it yields CASRHGAGSSYNEQFF.

V usage is TRBV5-6 and J usage is TRBJ1-2, with D unresolved. The CDR3 is 11 residues long. Germline CDR1 SGHDT, CDR2 YYEEEE. V shed 2 bases and J shed 3 bases, with 2 bases lying between them. The CDR3 nucleotides are TGTGCCAGCAGCTTCGACTATGGCTACACCTTC. Protein sequence: CASSFDYGYTF.

This sequence joins TRBV10-3 and TRBJ2-3; 9 nucleotides align to TRBD2. Germline V gene lookup returns CDR1 ENHRY and CDR2 SYGVKD. This CDR3 is built from 17 residues. Unmatched junction bases numbered 6, after V lost 2 bases and J lost 0 bases. The CDR3 here is CAISETSGSLSTDTQYF. CDR3 nucleotides: TGTGCCATCAGTGAGACTAGCGGGTCTCTTAGCACAGATACGCAGTATTTT.